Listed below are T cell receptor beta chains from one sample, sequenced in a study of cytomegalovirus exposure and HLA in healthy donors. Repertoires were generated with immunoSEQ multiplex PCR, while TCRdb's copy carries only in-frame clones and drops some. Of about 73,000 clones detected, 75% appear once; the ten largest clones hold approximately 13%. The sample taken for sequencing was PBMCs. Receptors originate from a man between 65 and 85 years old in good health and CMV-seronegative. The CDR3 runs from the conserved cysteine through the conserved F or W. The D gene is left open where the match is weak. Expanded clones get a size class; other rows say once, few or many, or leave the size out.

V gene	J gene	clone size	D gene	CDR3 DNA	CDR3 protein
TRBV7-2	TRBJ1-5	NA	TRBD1	TGTGCCAGCAGCCCGGACAGGGGGTATCAGCCCCAGCATTTT	CASSPDRGYQPQHF
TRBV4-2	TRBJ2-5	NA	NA	TGTGCCAGCAGCCCCGCAATGGGCACTCAAGAGACCCAGTACTTC	CASSPAMGTQETQYF
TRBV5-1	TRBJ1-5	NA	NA	TGCGCCAGCAGCTTGGTGGCAGGCAATCAGCCCCAGCATTTT	CASSLVAGNQPQHF
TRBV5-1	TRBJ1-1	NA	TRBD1	TGCGCCAGCAGCCTAACAGGGGGTACTCAGAACACTGAAGCTTTCTTT	CASSLTGGTQNTEAFF
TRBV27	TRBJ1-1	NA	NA	TGTGCCAGCAGTCGACAGTACGGGAACACTGAAGCTTTCTTT	CASSRQYGNTEAFF
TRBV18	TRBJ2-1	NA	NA	TGTGCCAGCTCACACTCTCAGGGGGGATCCTACAATGAGCAGTTCTTC	CASSHSQGGSYNEQFF
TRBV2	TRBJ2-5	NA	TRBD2	TGTGCCAGCAGTGAAACTAGCGGGAGAGGGGAGACCCAGTACTTC	CASSETSGRGETQYF
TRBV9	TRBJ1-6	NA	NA	TGTGCCAGCAGCGGTTGGGGGGGGGATAATTCACCCCTCCACTTT	CASSGWGGDNSPLHF
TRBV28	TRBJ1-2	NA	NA	TGTGCCAGCAGTTTACTATTGTCGGGGAACTATGGCTACACCTTC	CASSLLLSGNYGYTF
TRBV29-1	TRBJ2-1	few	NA	TGCAGCGTTGCGGGAATGGGTAGTACATACAATGAGCAGTTCTTC	CSVAGMGSTYNEQFF
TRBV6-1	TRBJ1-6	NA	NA	TGTGCCAGCAGTGAAGCGCGAGGGTTTAATTCACCCCTCCACTTT	CASSEARGFNSPLHF
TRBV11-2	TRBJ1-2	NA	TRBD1	TGTGCCAGCAGCTTATCAGGGGGCGCGAGCTATGGCTACACCTTC	CASSLSGGASYGYTF
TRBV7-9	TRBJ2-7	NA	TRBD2	TGTTCCAGCAGCTCTCGAGGGGATTTGGCGGGAGCGCCCTACGAGCAGTACTTC	CSSSSRGDLAGAPYEQYF
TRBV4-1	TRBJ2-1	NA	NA	TGCGCCAGCAGCCAAGACGGGGGATCCTACAATGAGCAGTTCTTC	CASSQDGGSYNEQFF
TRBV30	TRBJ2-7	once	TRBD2	TGTGCCTGGAGTGTGCCGGGAGGGCATGTCGAGCAGTACTTC	CAWSVPGGHVEQYF
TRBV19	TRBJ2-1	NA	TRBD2	TGTGCCAGTAGTCCGCAGCGGGGGAGCTCCTACAATGAGCAGTTCTTC	CASSPQRGSSYNEQFF
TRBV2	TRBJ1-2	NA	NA	TGTGCCAGCCGCCCCCTAGGGAGCGTAGGCTACACCTTC	CASRPLGSVGYTF
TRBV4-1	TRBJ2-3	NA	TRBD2	TGCGCCAGCAGCCCAGAACCGGGACTAGCGGGAGGGCCGTCGGCAGATACGCAGTATTTT	CASSPEPGLAGGPSADTQYF
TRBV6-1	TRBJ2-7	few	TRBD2	TGTGCCAGCAGTGAGGGCGGGAGGGCCAAGTACGAGCAGTACTTC	CASSEGGRAKYEQYF
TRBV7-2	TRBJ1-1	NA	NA	TGTGCCAGCAGCTCCTGGCGGGGTGGGGACACTGAAGCTTTCTTT	CASSSWRGGDTEAFF
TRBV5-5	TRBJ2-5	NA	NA	TGTGCCAGCAGCGGCCGGGTGGGGGGCCAAGAGACCCAGTACTTC	CASSGRVGGQETQYF
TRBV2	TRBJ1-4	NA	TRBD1	TGTGCCAGCAGGGGGGACAGTTCAAATGAAAAACTGTTTTTT	CASRGDSSNEKLFF
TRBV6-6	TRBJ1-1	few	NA	TGTGCCAGCAGCCCTTCAGGGGACACTGAAGCTTTCTTT	CASSPSGDTEAFF
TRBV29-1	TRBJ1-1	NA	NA	TGCAGCCACTCGGGTACTGAAGCTTTCTTT	CSHSGTEAFF
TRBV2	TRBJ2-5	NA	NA	TGTGCCAGCACCCTGATCGGACAGCCCAGGGGGGAGTCCCAGTACTTC	CASTLIGQPRGESQYF